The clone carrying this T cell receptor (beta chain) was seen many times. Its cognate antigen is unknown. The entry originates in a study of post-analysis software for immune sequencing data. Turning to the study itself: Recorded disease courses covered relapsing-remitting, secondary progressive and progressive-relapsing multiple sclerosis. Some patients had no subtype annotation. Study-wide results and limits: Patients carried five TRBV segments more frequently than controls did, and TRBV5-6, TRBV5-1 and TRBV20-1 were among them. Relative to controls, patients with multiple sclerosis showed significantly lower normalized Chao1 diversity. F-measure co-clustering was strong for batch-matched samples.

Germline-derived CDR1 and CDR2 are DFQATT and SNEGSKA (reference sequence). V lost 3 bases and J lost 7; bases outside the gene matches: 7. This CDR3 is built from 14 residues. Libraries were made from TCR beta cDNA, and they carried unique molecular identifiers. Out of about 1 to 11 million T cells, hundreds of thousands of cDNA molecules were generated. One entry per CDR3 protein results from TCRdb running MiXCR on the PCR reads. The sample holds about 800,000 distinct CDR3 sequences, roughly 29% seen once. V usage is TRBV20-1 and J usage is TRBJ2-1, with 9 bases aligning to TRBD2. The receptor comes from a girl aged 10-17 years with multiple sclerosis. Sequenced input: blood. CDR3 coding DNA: TGCAGTGCTAGTCGTAGCGGGAGCTTGAATGAGCAGTTCTTC. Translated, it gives CSASRSGSLNEQFF.